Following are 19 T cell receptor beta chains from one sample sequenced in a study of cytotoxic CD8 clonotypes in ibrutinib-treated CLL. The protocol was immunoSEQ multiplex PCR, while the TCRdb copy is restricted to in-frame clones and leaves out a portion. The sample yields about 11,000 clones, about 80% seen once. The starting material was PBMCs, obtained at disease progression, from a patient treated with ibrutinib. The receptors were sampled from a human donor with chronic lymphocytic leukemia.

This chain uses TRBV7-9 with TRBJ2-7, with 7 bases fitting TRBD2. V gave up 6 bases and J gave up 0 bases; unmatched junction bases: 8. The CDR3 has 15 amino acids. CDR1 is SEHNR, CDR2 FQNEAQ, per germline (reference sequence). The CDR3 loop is CASRPHGTTSYEQYF. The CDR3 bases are TGTGCCAGCAGGCCTCATGGGACTACCTCCTACGAGCAGTACTTC.

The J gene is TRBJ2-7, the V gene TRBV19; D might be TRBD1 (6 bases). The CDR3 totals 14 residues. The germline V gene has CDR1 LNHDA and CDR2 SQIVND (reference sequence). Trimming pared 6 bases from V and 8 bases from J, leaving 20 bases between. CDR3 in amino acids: CASREGTDSTQQYF. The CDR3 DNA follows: TGTGCCAGTAGGGAAGGGACGGACAGTACTCAGCAGTACTTC.

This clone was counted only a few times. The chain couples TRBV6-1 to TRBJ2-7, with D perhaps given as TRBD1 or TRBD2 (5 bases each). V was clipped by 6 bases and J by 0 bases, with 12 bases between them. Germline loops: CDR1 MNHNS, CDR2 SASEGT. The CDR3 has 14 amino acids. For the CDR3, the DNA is TGTGCCAGCAGGAGCGTGGGGGACTCCTACGAGCAGTACTTC. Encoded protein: CASRSVGDSYEQYF.

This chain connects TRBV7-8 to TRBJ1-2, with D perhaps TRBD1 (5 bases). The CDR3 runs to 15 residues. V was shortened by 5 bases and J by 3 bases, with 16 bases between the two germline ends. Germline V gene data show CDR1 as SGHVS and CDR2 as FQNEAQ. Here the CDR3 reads CASSPRTPQDYGYTF. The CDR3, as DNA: TGTGCCAGCAGCCCTAGGACACCCCAAGACTATGGCTACACCTTC.

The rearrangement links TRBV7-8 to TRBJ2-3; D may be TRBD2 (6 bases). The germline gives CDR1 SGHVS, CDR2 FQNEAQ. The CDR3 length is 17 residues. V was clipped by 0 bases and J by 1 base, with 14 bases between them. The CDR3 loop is CASSLAQGGDRTDTQYF. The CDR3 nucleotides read TGTGCCAGCAGCTTAGCGCAAGGAGGGGACCGCACAGATACGCAGTATTTT.

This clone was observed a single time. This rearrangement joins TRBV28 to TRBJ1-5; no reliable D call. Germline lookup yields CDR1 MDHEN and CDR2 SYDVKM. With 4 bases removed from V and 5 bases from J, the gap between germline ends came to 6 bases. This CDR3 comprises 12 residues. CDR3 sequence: CASSYRDQPQHF. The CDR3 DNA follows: TGTGCCAGCAGTTACCGGGATCAGCCCCAGCATTTT.

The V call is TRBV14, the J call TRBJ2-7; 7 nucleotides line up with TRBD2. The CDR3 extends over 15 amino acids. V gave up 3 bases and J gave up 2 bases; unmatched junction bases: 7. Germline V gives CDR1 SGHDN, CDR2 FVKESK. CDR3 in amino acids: CASSQNPRGAYEQYF. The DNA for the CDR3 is TGTGCCAGCAGCCAGAACCCCCGGGGGGCCTACGAGCAGTACTTC.

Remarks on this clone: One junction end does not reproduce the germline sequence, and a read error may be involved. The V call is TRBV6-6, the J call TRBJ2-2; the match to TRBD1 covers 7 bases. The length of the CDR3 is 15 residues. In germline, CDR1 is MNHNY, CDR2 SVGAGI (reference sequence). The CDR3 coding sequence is TGTGCCAGCAGGTTAGGAACAGGGGTTACCGGAGAGCTGTTTTTT. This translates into CASRLGTGVTGELFF.

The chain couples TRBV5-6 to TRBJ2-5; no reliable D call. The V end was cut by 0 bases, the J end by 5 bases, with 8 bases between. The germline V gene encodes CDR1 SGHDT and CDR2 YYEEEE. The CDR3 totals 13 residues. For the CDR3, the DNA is TGTGCCAGCAGCTTGGCCACTTCGGAGACCCAGTACTTC. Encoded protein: CASSLATSETQYF.

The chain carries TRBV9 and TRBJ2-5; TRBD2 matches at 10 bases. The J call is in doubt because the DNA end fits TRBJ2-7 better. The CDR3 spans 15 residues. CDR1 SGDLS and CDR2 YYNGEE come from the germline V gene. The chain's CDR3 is CASSSQSGGADEQYF. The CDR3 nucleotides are TGTGCCAGCAGCTCCCAAAGCGGGGGGGCTGACGAGCAGTACTTC.

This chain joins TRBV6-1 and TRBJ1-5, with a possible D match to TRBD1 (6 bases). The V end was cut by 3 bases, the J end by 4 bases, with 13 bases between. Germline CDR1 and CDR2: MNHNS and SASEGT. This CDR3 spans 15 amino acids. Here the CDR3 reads CASSEGGHQNQPQHF. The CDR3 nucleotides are TGTGCCAGCAGTGAGGGGGGACACCAAAATCAGCCCCAGCATTTT.

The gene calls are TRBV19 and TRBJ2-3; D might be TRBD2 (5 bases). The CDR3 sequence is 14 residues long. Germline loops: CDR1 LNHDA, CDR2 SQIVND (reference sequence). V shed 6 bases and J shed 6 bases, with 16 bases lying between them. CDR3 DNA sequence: TGTGCCAGTAGACCCGGACTCAAGCTGGATACGCAGTATTTT. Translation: CASRPGLKLDTQYF.

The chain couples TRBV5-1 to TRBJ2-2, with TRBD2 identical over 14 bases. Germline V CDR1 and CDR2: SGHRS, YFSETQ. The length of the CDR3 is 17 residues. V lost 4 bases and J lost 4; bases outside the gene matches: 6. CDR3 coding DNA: TGCGCCAGCAGCCCGGGACTAGCGGGAGCCCCCACCGGGGAGCTGTTTTTT. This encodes CASSPGLAGAPTGELFF.

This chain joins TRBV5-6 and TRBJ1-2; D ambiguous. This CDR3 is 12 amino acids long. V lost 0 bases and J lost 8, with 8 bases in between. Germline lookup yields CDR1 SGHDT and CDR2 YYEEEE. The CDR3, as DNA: TGTGCCAGCAGCTTGGTTTTTGCAGGCTACACCTTC. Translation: CASSLVFAGYTF.

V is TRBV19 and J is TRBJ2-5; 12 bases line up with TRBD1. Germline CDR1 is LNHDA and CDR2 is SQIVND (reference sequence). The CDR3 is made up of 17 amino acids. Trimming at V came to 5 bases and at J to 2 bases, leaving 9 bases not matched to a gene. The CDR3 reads CASSPRDRGRKQETQYF. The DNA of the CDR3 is TGTGCCAGTAGTCCGAGGGACAGGGGGCGTAAGCAAGAGACCCAGTACTTC.

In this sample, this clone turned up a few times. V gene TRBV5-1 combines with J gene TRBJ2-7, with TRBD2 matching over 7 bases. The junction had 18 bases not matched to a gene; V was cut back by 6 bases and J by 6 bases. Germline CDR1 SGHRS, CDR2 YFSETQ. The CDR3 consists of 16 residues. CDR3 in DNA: TGCGCCAGCAACGACGGGGGGAAGGGCCTAGGTTCCGAGCAGTACTTC. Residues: CASNDGGKGLGSEQYF.

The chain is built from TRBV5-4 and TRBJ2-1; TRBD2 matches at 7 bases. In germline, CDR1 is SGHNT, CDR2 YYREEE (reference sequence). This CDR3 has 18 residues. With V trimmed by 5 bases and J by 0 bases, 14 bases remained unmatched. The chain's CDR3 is CASRIGLAGVSSYNEQFF. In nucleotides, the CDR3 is TGTGCCAGCAGGATAGGGTTAGCGGGCGTTAGCTCCTACAATGAGCAGTTCTTC.

CDR3 amino acids: CASRFGAGKNTGELFF. As DNA, the CDR3 is TGCGCCAGCAGGTTCGGTGCAGGGAAGAACACCGGGGAGCTGTTTTTT. The gene calls are TRBV5-1 and TRBJ2-2; maybe TRBD1 (5 bases). With 5 bases removed from V and 1 base from J, the gap between germline ends came to 15 bases. CDR1 and CDR2 from the germline V gene are SGHRS and YFSETQ. This CDR3 comprises 16 residues.

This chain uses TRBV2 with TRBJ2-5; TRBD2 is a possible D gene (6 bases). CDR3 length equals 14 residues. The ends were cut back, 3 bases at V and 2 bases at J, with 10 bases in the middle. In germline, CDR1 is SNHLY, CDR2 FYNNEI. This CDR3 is CASSEEGRQETQYF. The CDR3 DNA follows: TGTGCCAGCAGTGAGGAGGGGAGGCAAGAGACCCAGTACTTC. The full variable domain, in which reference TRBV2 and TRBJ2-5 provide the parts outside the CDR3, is EPEVTQTPSHQVTQMGQEVILRCVPISNHLYFYWYRQILGQKVEFLVSFYNNEISEKSEIFDDQFSVERPDGSNFTLKIRSTKLEDSAMYFCASSEEGRQETQYFGPGTRLLVL.